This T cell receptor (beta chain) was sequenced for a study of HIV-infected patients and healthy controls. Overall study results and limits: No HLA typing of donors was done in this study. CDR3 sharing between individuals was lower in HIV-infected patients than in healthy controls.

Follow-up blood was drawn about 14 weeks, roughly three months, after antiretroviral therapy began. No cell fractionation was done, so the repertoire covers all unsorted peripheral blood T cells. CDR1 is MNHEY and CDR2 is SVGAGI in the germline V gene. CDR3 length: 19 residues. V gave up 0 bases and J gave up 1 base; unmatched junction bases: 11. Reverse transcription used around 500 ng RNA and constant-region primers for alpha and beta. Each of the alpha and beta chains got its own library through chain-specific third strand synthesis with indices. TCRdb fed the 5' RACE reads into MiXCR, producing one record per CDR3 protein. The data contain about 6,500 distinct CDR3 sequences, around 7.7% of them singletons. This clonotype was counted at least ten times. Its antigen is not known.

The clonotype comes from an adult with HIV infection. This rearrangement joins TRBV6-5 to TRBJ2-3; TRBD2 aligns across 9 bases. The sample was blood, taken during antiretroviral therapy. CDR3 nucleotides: TGTGCCAGCAGTTACTCGGTCCGCACTAGCGGGCTCGGCACAGATACGCAGTATTTT. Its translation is CASSYSVRTSGLGTDTQYF.